This T cell receptor (beta chain) was retrieved from a study of cytomegalovirus exposure and HLA in healthy donors. Study findings and constraints: In a later analysis, TCR beta V- and J-gene trimming showed a link to a missense DCLRE1C variant.

With respect to this clone: The antigen remains undetermined.

Amplification used 60 Vbeta primers and 13 Jbeta primers. Study processing details: It was a later analysis that counted about 80 million unique TCR beta chains, of which some 9.9 million were shared. Repertoires were generated with immunoSEQ multiplex PCR, while TCRdb's copy carries only in-frame clones and drops some. The D gene and trimming were derived from the DNA, and the V and J assignments and clone size from that table. The sample gives about 100,000 clones, roughly 79% of which show up once; 3.8% is in the top ten. This TCR derives from a woman in her forties in good health and CMV-seronegative. The sequencing input was PBMCs.

This CDR3 is CASLPPGQGSWSNQPQHF. The DNA of the CDR3 is TGTGCCAGCCTACCTCCGGGACAGGGCTCCTGGAGCAATCAGCCCCAGCATTTT. J is TRBJ1-5 and V is TRBV28; 9 bases line up with TRBD1. The ends lost 8 bases at V and 1 base at J; junction bases unmatched: 15. CDR3 length equals 18 residues. The germline V gene encodes CDR1 MDHEN and CDR2 SYDVKM.